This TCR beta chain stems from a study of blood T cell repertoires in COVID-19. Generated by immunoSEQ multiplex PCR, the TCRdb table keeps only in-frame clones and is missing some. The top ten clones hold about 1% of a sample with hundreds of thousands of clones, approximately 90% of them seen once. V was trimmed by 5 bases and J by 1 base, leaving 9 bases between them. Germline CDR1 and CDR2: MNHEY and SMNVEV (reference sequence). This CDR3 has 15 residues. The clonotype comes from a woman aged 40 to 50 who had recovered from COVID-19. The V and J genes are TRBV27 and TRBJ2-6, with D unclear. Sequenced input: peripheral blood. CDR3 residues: CASSPGWSGANVLTF. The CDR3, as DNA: TGTGCCAGCAGTCCAGGATGGTCTGGGGCCAACGTCCTGACTTTC.